One sample yielded the 2 T cell receptor beta chains listed below, sequenced in a study of T cell responses to AZD1222 COVID-19 vaccine. Assay used: immunoSEQ multiplex PCR; TCRdb lists only in-frame clones, some missing. Of 170,000 or so clones in the sample, 87% are singletons; the top ten hold 2.6%. The specimen comprised peripheral blood, sampled on day 0 of AZD1222 vaccination. These receptors originate from an adult in good health.

The chain couples TRBV30 to TRBJ2-3, with 7 bases aligning to TRBD1. With 2 bases clipped from V and 2 bases from J, the junction kept 7 bases outside the gene matches. Germline assignment: CDR1 GTSNPN and CDR2 SVGIG (reference sequence). CDR3 size: 15 residues. The CDR3 reads CAWSPLGQHTDTQYF. CDR3 DNA: TGTGCCTGGAGTCCCCTGGGACAGCACACAGATACGCAGTATTTT.

The table lists this clone with a count of one. The rearrangement joins TRBV7-2 to TRBJ2-1, with D hard to call. Trimming took off 2 bases at V and 5 bases at J, with 4 bases between the two ends. The V gene's germline CDR1 is SGHTA and CDR2 FQGNSA. The CDR3 length is 12 residues. The CDR3 DNA reads TGTGCCAGCAGCTTATTAGACAATGAGCAGTTCTTC. This translates into CASSLLDNEQFF.